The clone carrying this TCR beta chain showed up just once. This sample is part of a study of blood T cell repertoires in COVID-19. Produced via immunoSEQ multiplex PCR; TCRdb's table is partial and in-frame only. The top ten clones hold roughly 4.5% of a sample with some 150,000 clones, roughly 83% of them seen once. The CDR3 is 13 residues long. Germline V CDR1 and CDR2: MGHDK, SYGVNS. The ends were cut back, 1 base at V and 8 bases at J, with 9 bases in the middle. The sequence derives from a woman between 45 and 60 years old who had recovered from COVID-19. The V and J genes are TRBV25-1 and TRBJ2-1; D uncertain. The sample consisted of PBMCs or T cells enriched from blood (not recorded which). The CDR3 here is CASSESGLHEQFF. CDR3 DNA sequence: TGTGCCAGCAGTGAATCAGGTCTTCATGAGCAGTTCTTC.